The clone carrying this T cell receptor beta chain was picked up one time. Relapsing-remitting disease, either stable or active, was present in the multiple sclerosis controls, who were treatment-naive patients. The record originates from a study of CD8 T cells in Susac syndrome. Roughly 0.45 to 1 ug RNA was reverse transcribed with random hexamers. TCR beta CDR3 was amplified by immunoSEQ covering 54 Vbeta and 13 Jbeta. TCRdb reprocessed the immunoSEQ multiplex PCR reads via MiXCR and lists one record per CDR3 protein. Here the sample spans 100,000 to 150,000 distinct CDR3 sequences, roughly 80% being singletons. V was cut by 3 bases and J by 7 bases, with 16 bases left in between. Germline loops: CDR1 SGHRS, CDR2 YFSETQ. The CDR3 spans 14 residues.

The sequencing input was CD8+ T cells from PBMCs. The chain is built from TRBV5-1 and TRBJ1-1, with D possibly being TRBD1 (5 bases). This receptor was identified in a human donor with multiple sclerosis. The CDR3, as DNA: TGCGCCAGCAGCTCGCATGGGGCGCAGGGTGAAGCTTTCTTT. This gives the protein CASSSHGAQGEAFF.